Listed below are T cell receptor beta chains from one sample, sequenced in a study of tumor-infiltrating lymphocytes in primary liver carcinoma. TCRdb ran MiXCR on the multiplex PCR reads and lists one entry per CDR3 protein. Among approximately 320,000 distinct CDR3 sequences listed, 50% to 75% were seen once. Specimen: peripheral blood. Receptors were obtained from a woman under 40 with primary liver carcinoma and hepatitis B virus infection. CDR3s include the opening cysteine and the closing phenylalanine or tryptophan. Each record gives: V gene, clone size, CDR3 length, D gene, J gene, CDR3 DNA, CDR3 protein. The D gene is left open where the match is weak. Some rows have no size entry. The others give once, few or many, or a class for an expanded clone.

V: TRBV18; size: NA; length: 15; D: TRBD2; J: TRBJ2-5; DNA: TGTGCCAGCTCACCCACACTAGCGGACCAAGAGACCCAGTACTTC; CDR3: CASSPTLADQETQYF
V: TRBV24-1; size: NA; length: 11; D: NA; J: TRBJ2-7; DNA: TGTGCCACCAGTGCAGAGGGCGAGCAGTACTTC; CDR3: CATSAEGEQYF
V: TRBV7-9; size: NA; length: 13; D: NA; J: TRBJ1-1; DNA: TGTGCCAGCAGCTTAGTCCTCGGGGTTGCCGCTTTCTTT; CDR3: CASSLVLGVAAFF
V: TRBV5-4; size: few; length: 14; D: TRBD1; J: TRBJ2-1; DNA: TGTGCCAGCAGCGGGCGGACAGGGGGCAATGAGCAGTTCTTC; CDR3: CASSGRTGGNEQFF
V: TRBV4-1; size: NA; length: 14; D: NA; J: TRBJ2-5; DNA: TGCGCCAGCAGCCAAGAGGACCAATTGGGGACCCAGTACTTC; CDR3: CASSQEDQLGTQYF
V: TRBV6-6; size: NA; length: 16; D: NA; J: TRBJ2-5; DNA: TGTGCCAGCAGTTACGGTGGTAAAGGGAGCCAAGAGACCCAGTACTTC; CDR3: CASSYGGKGSQETQYF
V: TRBV7-9; size: many; length: 17; D: TRBD2; J: TRBJ2-1; DNA: TGTGCCAGCAGCCTAGGGACTAGCGGGACCCTCTACAATGAGCAGTTCTTC; CDR3: CASSLGTSGTLYNEQFF
V: TRBV7-8; size: many; length: 15; D: NA; J: TRBJ1-5; DNA: TGTGCCAGCAGCTTAGCTACAGGGCTTAGTCAGCCCCAGCATTTT; CDR3: CASSLATGLSQPQHF
V: TRBV12-3/TRBV12-4; size: NA; length: 13; D: TRBD1; J: TRBJ1-2; DNA: TGTGCCAACAGTAGGGACAGGAGTTATGGCTACACCTTC; CDR3: CANSRDRSYGYTF
V: TRBV23-1; size: NA; length: 11; D: NA; J: TRBJ2-5; DNA: TGCGCCAGCAGACTTGAGACAGGTCACGACTTC; CDR3: CASRLETGHDF
V: TRBV12-3/TRBV12-4; size: NA; length: 14; D: NA; J: TRBJ2-3; DNA: TGTGCCAGCAGTTTGGGACCGGGGGTGGGTACGCAGTATTTT; CDR3: CASSLGPGVGTQYF
V: TRBV2; size: few; length: 16; D: TRBD1; J: TRBJ2-5; DNA: TGTGCCAGCAGTGATGCCCGGACAGGGGGCGCGGGGACCCAGTACTTC; CDR3: CASSDARTGGAGTQYF
V: TRBV29-1; size: many; length: 14; D: TRBD2; J: TRBJ2-7; DNA: TGCAGCGTTTCCGCGGGAGGGGACTCCTACGAGCAGTACTTC; CDR3: CSVSAGGDSYEQYF
V: TRBV4-1; size: few; length: 19; D: TRBD2; J: TRBJ2-2; DNA: TGCGCCAGCAGCCCTCACTTAGAACTAGCGGGAGGGCGAGGCGGGGAGCTGTTTTTT; CDR3: CASSPHLELAGGRGGELFF
V: TRBV11-1; size: NA; length: 13; D: NA; J: TRBJ1-1; DNA: TGTGCCAGCAGCCCCCGGCTGAGCACAGAAGCTTTCTTT; CDR3: CASSPRLSTEAFF
V: TRBV7-9; size: NA; length: 13; D: NA; J: TRBJ1-1; DNA: TGTGCCAGCAGCCTCCGGGGCGCCGCTGAAGCTCTCTTT; CDR3: CASSLRGAAEALF
V: TRBV4-2; size: once; length: 14; D: NA; J: TRBJ1-6; DNA: TGTGCCATCAGCCGAGTTAGCTCGGACTCACCCCTCCACTTT; CDR3: CAISRVSSDSPLHF
V: TRBV29-1; size: NA; length: 17; D: TRBD1; J: TRBJ2-3; DNA: TGCAGCGTTGAACTTCGAGAGACAGGGGCTGGAGCAGATACGCAGTATTTT; CDR3: CSVELRETGAGADTQYF
V: TRBV6-2/TRBV6-3; size: NA; length: 14; D: NA; J: TRBJ2-5; DNA: TGTGCCAGCAGTCCTAGCGTGAGGAGGGAGACCCAGTACTTC; CDR3: CASSPSVRRETQYF
V: TRBV6-5; size: NA; length: 16; D: TRBD1; J: TRBJ2-7; DNA: TGTGCTGGCAGACCTGGGACAGCCCATGCCTCCTACGAGCAGTACTTC; CDR3: CAGRPGTAHASYEQYF
V: TRBV5-1; size: NA; length: 13; D: NA; J: TRBJ2-2; DNA: TGCGCCACCAGCCGGACTCTCACCGGGGAGCTGTTTTTT; CDR3: CATSRTLTGELFF
V: TRBV7-8; size: NA; length: 15; D: NA; J: TRBJ2-7; DNA: TGTGCCAGCAGCTCTGAAACAGGGATCTCCTACGAGCAGTACTTC; CDR3: CASSSETGISYEQYF
V: TRBV6-4; size: NA; length: 14; D: NA; J: TRBJ2-1; DNA: TGTGCCAGCAGTGAAGCCGCAGGGCTGCCTCAGCAGTTCTTC; CDR3: CASSEAAGLPQQFF
V: TRBV5-6; size: NA; length: 14; D: NA; J: TRBJ1-4; DNA: TGTGCCAGCAGCTTGAGCGGGGTCGGTGAAAAACTGTTTTTT; CDR3: CASSLSGVGEKLFF
V: TRBV5-4; size: NA; length: 17; D: NA; J: TRBJ2-6; DNA: TGTGCCAGCAGCTTGGGGACAACTAGCTCTGGGCCCAACGTCCTGACTTTC; CDR3: CASSLGTTSSGPNVLTF